This T cell receptor (beta chain) was identified during a study of T cell repertoires in ileal Crohn's disease. The study's findings and limits: Mucosal expansions were suggested to be mainly CD8 T cells.

Details on this clone: Its antigen is not known.

Included were adult ileal or ileocolonic Crohn's patients indicated for ileocolonic resection. The CDR3 length is 19 residues. Per the germline V gene, CDR1 is SGDLS and CDR2 is YYNGEE. Trimming took 2 bases from V and 4 from J; bases not matched to a gene: 15. TCRdb's table, derived via immunoSEQ multiplex PCR, lists solely in-frame clones and lacks some. The repertoire holds more than 25,000 clones, around 80% seen once, with 15% to 20% in the top ten. The chain carries TRBV9 and TRBJ2-7, with 13 bases identical to TRBD2. Material for sequencing was ileal tissue. The origin of this receptor is an adult with Crohn's disease. The CDR3 nucleotides read TGTGCCAGCAGCGTTCTTCCAAAACTAGCGGGAGGGGGCGGGTACGAGCAGTACTTC. This gives the protein CASSVLPKLAGGGGYEQYF. The full variable domain, with the rest looked up from reference TRBV9 and TRBJ2-7, is DSGVTQTPKHLITATGQRVTLRCSPRSGDLSVYWYQQSLDQGLQFLIQYYNGEERAKGNILERFSAQQFPDLHSELNLSSLELGDSALYFCASSVLPKLAGGGGYEQYFGPGTRLTVT.